Below are 5 T cell receptor beta chains sequenced from a single sample in a study of cytomegalovirus exposure and HLA in healthy donors. PCR involved 60 Vbeta and 13 Jbeta primers. The table came from immunoSEQ multiplex PCR; TCRdb's copy has only in-frame clones and leaves some out. The sample carries 130,000 or so clones, approximately 80% recorded once. Sequenced sample: PBMCs. The receptors were gathered from a woman aged 40 to 49 in good health and CMV-seronegative.

The CDR3 region is CASSYRGQGDEKLFF. For the CDR3, the DNA is TGTGCCAGCAGTTATAGGGGACAGGGTGACGAAAAACTGTTTTTT. The chain has TRBV6-6 and TRBJ1-4, with 9 positions matching TRBD1. This CDR3 has 15 amino acids. The V gene end was trimmed by 3 bases and the J gene end by 8 bases; junction bases not matched to a gene: 7. CDR1 and CDR2 from the germline V gene are MNHNY and SVGAGI (reference sequence).

The V gene is TRBV19, the J gene TRBJ1-5; maybe TRBD1 (6 bases). Germline CDR1 is LNHDA and CDR2 is SQIVND (reference sequence). Trimming took off 5 bases at V and 3 bases at J, with 14 bases between the two ends. The CDR3 totals 15 residues. Here the CDR3 reads CASSSGGGPNQPQHF. The DNA of the CDR3 is TGTGCCAGTAGTTCGGGGGGGGGCCCCAATCAGCCCCAGCATTTT.

The rearrangement joins TRBV27 to TRBJ2-3, with TRBD2 as a possible D gene (5 bases). Deletions cut 3 bases from V and 0 bases from J, with 28 bases between. This CDR3 spans 21 amino acids. The germline gives CDR1 MNHEY, CDR2 SMNVEV (reference sequence). Here the CDR3 DNA reads TGTGCCAGCAGTTTGAGCGGATGGGGATCGTACACCGTAGTTAGCACAGATACGCAGTATTTT. The encoded protein is CASSLSGWGSYTVVSTDTQYF.

J is TRBJ2-5 and V is TRBV7-2; 10 bases are a match to TRBD1. The J call may be incorrect, as the DNA end agrees better with TRBJ2-7. This CDR3 comprises 14 residues. CDR1 and CDR2 (germline): SGHTA, FQGNSA. The CDR3 spells CASSRQGASYEQYF. The CDR3 nucleotides are TGTGCCAGCAGCCGACAGGGGGCCTCCTACGAGCAGTACTTC.

V gene TRBV21-1 combines with J gene TRBJ1-6; no DNA check was done on the table's D call, TRBD1. TRBV21-1 is deemed a pseudogene. The CDR3 is made up of 17 amino acids. CDR3 residues: CASSARSRDRPNSPLHF. CDR3 nucleotides: TGTGCCAGCAGCGCCCGTTCGCGGGACAGGCCTAATTCACCCCTCCACTTT.